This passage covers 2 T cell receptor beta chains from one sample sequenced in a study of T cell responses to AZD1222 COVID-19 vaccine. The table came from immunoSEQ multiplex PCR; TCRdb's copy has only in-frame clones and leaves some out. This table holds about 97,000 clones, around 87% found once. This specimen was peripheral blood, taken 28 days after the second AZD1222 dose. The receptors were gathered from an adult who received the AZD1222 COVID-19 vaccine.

CDR3 residues: CASSPRGLNTGELFF. The CDR3 nucleotides read TGTGCCAGCTCACCCCGGGGCCTGAACACCGGGGAGCTGTTTTTT. The V gene is TRBV18, the J gene TRBJ2-2, with D perhaps given as TRBD1 or TRBD2 (5 bases each). CDR1 is KGHSH, CDR2 LQKENI, per germline. This CDR3 spans 15 amino acids. Trimming left V 3 bases short and J 1 base short, with 9 bases between.

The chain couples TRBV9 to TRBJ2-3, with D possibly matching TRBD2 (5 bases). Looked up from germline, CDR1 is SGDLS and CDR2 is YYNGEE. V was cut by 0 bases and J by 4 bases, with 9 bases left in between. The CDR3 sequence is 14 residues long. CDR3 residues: CASSVVLASDTQYF. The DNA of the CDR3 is TGTGCCAGCAGCGTAGTGCTAGCTTCAGATACGCAGTATTTT.